What follows are 22 T cell receptor beta chains derived from one specimen sequenced in a study of control samples from healthy donors and cancer patients. Measured with immunoSEQ multiplex PCR; TCRdb has only the in-frame clones, and not every one. The table shows 100,000 to 150,000 clones, with approximately 89% occurring only once. The sample was blood. All receptors derive from a woman younger than 30 in good health.

The CDR3 sequence: CASSQEQYTEAFF. The CDR3 DNA sequence: TGTGCCAGCAGCCAAGAACAGTACACTGAAGCTTTCTTT. The rearrangement links TRBV14 to TRBJ1-1; D ambiguous. V dropped 0 bases and J dropped 3 bases, with 5 bases sitting between them. In germline, CDR1 is SGHDN, CDR2 FVKESK. This CDR3 comprises 13 residues.

The chain recombines TRBV4-3 with TRBJ2-7; D call uncertain. Germline V gene data show CDR1 as LGHNA and CDR2 as YSLEER. The ends were cut back, 4 bases at V and 3 bases at J, with 19 bases in the middle. The CDR3 runs 16 residues. The CDR3 spells CASSPTLQRQNYEQYF. The CDR3 nucleotides are TGCGCCAGCAGCCCTACCCTTCAGCGACAAAACTACGAGCAGTACTTC.

V usage is TRBV28 and J usage is TRBJ2-5; 8 positions match TRBD2. The V and J ends lost 6 bases and 3 bases, in that order; junction bases with no gene match: 3. CDR1 and CDR2 (germline): MDHEN, SYDVKM. The CDR3 has 13 residues. CDR3 coding DNA: TGTGCCAGCAGGCCGGGACTAGAAGAGACCCAGTACTTC. Translation gives CASRPGLEETQYF.

CDR3 loop: CASSYGHRGGYEQYF. For the CDR3, the DNA is TGTGCCAGCAGTTATGGACACCGGGGGGGATACGAGCAGTACTTC. The chain is built from TRBV6-5 and TRBJ2-7; TRBD2 matches 8 bases. With 3 bases clipped from V and 4 bases from J, the junction kept 8 bases outside the gene matches. CDR3 size: 15 residues. Germline lookup yields CDR1 MNHEY and CDR2 SVGAGI.

The chain links TRBV3-1 (or the pseudogene TRBV3-2) to TRBJ2-7; no clear D gene. Trimming removed 2 bases from V and 1 base from J, with 15 bases in between. This CDR3 has 16 amino acids. Germline V lookup: CDR1 LGHDT, CDR2 YNNKEL (reference sequence). DNA for the CDR3: TGTGCCAGCAGCCAATACTTGGACGGAGCTTCCTACGAGCAGTACTTC. It yields the protein CASSQYLDGASYEQYF.

This clone came up once. This chain uses TRBV2 with TRBJ2-7; D perhaps matches TRBD1 (5 bases). CDR1 and CDR2 from the germline V gene are SNHLY and FYNNEI. The length of the CDR3 is 13 residues. Trimming removed 5 bases at V and 2 bases at J, with 10 bases between. The CDR3 DNA reads TGTGCCAGCAGTACGGACACTCCCTACGAGCAGTACTTC. Its protein is CASSTDTPYEQYF. Supplemented by reference TRBV2 and TRBJ2-7, the full variable domain reads EPEVTQTPSHQVTQMGQEVILRCVPISNHLYFYWYRQILGQKVEFLVSFYNNEISEKSEIFDDQFSVERPDGSNFTLKIRSTKLEDSAMYFCASSTDTPYEQYFGPGTRLTVT.

V and J are TRBV24-1 and TRBJ2-5, with TRBD2 as a possible D gene (6 bases). Germline CDR1 KGHDR, CDR2 SFDVKD. The CDR3 sequence is 14 residues long. V was trimmed by 4 bases and J by 4 bases, leaving 12 bases between them. Here the CDR3 reads CATSDPGVVETQYF. The DNA of the CDR3 is TGTGCCACCAGTGACCCGGGGGTAGTAGAGACCCAGTACTTC.

DNA for the CDR3: TGTGCCAGCAGCTTAGGAGACTATAATCTAGCCAAAAACATTCAGTACTTC. It is translated as CASSLGDYNLAKNIQYF. The V and J genes are TRBV7-2 and TRBJ2-4, with D tentatively TRBD2 (5 bases). This CDR3 is built from 17 residues. Germline values: CDR1 SGHTA, CDR2 FQGNSA. Trimming stripped 1 base from V and 0 bases from J, with 13 bases between.

The chain carries TRBV11-3 and TRBJ2-1; D unresolved. V lost 5 bases and J lost 4, with 21 bases in between. This CDR3 comprises 17 residues. CDR1 is SGHNT, CDR2 YENEEA, per germline. The CDR3 region is CASSGSFEATSYNEQFF. CDR3 nucleotide sequence: TGTGCCAGCAGCGGCTCTTTCGAGGCAACCAGTTACAATGAGCAGTTCTTC.

The gene calls are TRBV5-4 and TRBJ2-2; D possibly corresponds to TRBD2 (6 bases). CDR1 is SGHNT, CDR2 YYREEE, per germline (reference sequence). CDR3 length equals 17 residues. V lost 0 bases and J 0 bases, leaving 12 bases between the germline ends. CDR3 sequence reads: CASSLGRVGPNTGELFF. In DNA form, the CDR3 reads TGTGCCAGCAGCTTGGGGAGGGTGGGGCCGAACACCGGGGAGCTGTTTTTT.

The V call is TRBV6-4, the J call TRBJ2-1, with TRBD2 matching 11 bases. This CDR3 is 17 amino acids long. Unmatched junction bases numbered 17, after V lost 6 bases and J lost 10 bases. The germline CDR1 and CDR2 sequences are MRHNA and SNTAGT. The chain's CDR3 is CASSTPLAGGSLGEQFF. The CDR3 nucleotides read TGTGCCAGCAGCACCCCCCTAGCGGGAGGATCTCTGGGGGAGCAGTTCTTC.

This clone was counted a single time. The rearrangement links TRBV7-3 to TRBJ2-3; D tentatively fits TRBD1 or TRBD2 (5 bases each). The CDR3 is made up of 16 amino acids. Germline V lookup: CDR1 SGHTA, CDR2 FQGTGA. The V end was cut by 1 base, the J end by 4 bases, with 15 bases between. The CDR3 coding sequence is TGTGCCAGCAGCTTAAGTGGGGGAGAGGTACCAGATACGCAGTATTTT. Translating gives CASSLSGGEVPDTQYF. The full variable domain, completed using reference TRBV7-3 and TRBJ2-3, is GAGVSQTPSNKVTEKGKYVELRCDPISGHTALYWYRQSLGQGPEFLIYFQGTGAADDSGLPNDRFFAVRPEGSVSTLKIQRTERGDSAVYLCASSLSGGEVPDTQYFGPGTRLTVL.

CDR3 bases: TGTGCCAGTAGTATGCTGGGCCAGGGGACCCAGTACTTC. Its protein product is CASSMLGQGTQYF. J is TRBJ2-5 and V is TRBV19; D may be TRBD1 (5 bases). V lost 3 bases and J lost 7, with 12 bases in between. Per germline, CDR1 LNHDA and CDR2 SQIVND (reference sequence). The CDR3 spans 13 residues.

The V and J genes are TRBV11-2 and TRBJ1-3, with D unresolved. Trimming pared 0 bases from V and 0 bases from J, leaving 15 bases between. The CDR3 extends over 18 amino acids. Germline CDR1 reads SGHAT; CDR2 reads FQNNGV. DNA of the CDR3: TGTGCCAGCAGCTTAGAGGGCAGGATTCGGGGCTCTGGAAACACCATATATTTT. Its protein is CASSLEGRIRGSGNTIYF.

V gene TRBV12-5 combines with J gene TRBJ2-2; tentatively, D is TRBD1 (6 bases). The germline CDR1 and CDR2 sequences are LGHNT and FRNRAP. This CDR3 comprises 15 residues. The ends were cut back, 2 bases at V and 7 bases at J, with 14 bases in the middle. The CDR3 DNA reads TGTGCTAGTGGTTTGCCCCCTTCACAGGGCGGGGAGCTGTTTTTT. This gives the protein CASGLPPSQGGELFF.

This chain's CDR3 is CASSLTGRTEAFF. CDR3 DNA: TGTGCCAGTAGCCTAACAGGGAGGACTGAAGCTTTCTTT. The chain couples TRBV19 to TRBJ1-1; possibly TRBD1 for D (6 bases). Germline CDR1 LNHDA, CDR2 SQIVND (reference sequence). V gave up 6 bases and J gave up 5 bases, with 13 bases separating them. This CDR3 is 13 amino acids long.

The CDR3 DNA is TGTGCCAGCAGCCACAGCAATGAGCAGTTCTTC. Its translation: CASSHSNEQFF. The rearrangement joins TRBV5-4 to TRBJ2-1; D uncertain. Trimming took off 4 bases at V and 6 bases at J, with 5 bases between the two ends. Per germline, CDR1 SGHNT and CDR2 YYREEE (reference sequence). The CDR3 covers 11 residues.

This chain connects TRBV18 to TRBJ1-1; 7 bases are shared with TRBD1. V lost 2 bases and J lost 8; bases outside the gene matches: 5. Germline loops: CDR1 KGHSH, CDR2 LQKENI. The CDR3 has 13 amino acids. The CDR3 sequence is CASSPNRDSEAFF. The CDR3 nucleotides read TGTGCCAGCTCACCAAACCGGGACAGCGAAGCTTTCTTT.

This rearrangement joins TRBV7-2 to TRBJ2-7, with TRBD1 identical over 7 bases. CDR1 and CDR2 (germline): SGHTA, FQGNSA. With 3 bases clipped from V and 2 bases from J, the junction kept 7 bases outside the gene matches. The CDR3 has 15 amino acids. In DNA, the CDR3 is TGTGCCAGCAGCTTTTGGGGGACAGTTGCCTACGAGCAGTACTTC. Its translation: CASSFWGTVAYEQYF.

The rearrangement uses TRBV7-2 and TRBJ2-5, with D maybe TRBD2 (6 bases). From germline, CDR1 is SGHTA and CDR2 FQGNSA. Trimming pared 1 base from V and 3 bases from J, leaving 9 bases between. This CDR3 comprises 14 residues. The CDR3 here is CASSLGLVEETQYF. The CDR3 DNA sequence: TGTGCCAGCAGCTTAGGACTAGTTGAAGAGACCCAGTACTTC. Combining the CDR3 with reference TRBV7-2 and TRBJ2-5 gives the whole variable domain GAGVSQSPSNKVTEKGKDVELRCDPISGHTALYWYRQSLGQGLEFLIYFQGNSAPDKSGLPSDRFSAERTGGSVSTLTIQRTQQEDSAVYLCASSLGLVEETQYFGPGTRLLVL.

The chain combines TRBV19 with TRBJ1-5, with D possibly matching TRBD1 (5 bases). Germline CDR1 LNHDA, CDR2 SQIVND (reference sequence). V shed 5 bases and J shed 0 bases, with 23 bases lying between them. This CDR3 spans 19 amino acids. The CDR3 loop is CASSQRGNGPLYSNQPQHF. CDR3 coding DNA: TGTGCCAGTAGTCAGCGGGGGAATGGTCCCCTCTATAGCAATCAGCCCCAGCATTTT.

The gene calls are TRBV7-2 and TRBJ2-3; the D is unclear. The V end lost 5 bases, the J end lost 2 bases, and 14 bases lay between the germline ends. The CDR3 extends over 15 amino acids. In germline, CDR1 is SGHTA, CDR2 FQGNSA. CDR3 nucleotides: TGTGCCAGCAGCCCTCCGGCGGTCTACACAGATACGCAGTATTTT. Protein product: CASSPPAVYTDTQYF. The full variable domain, its missing parts supplied by reference TRBV7-2 and TRBJ2-3, is GAGVSQSPSNKVTEKGKDVELRCDPISGHTALYWYRQSLGQGLEFLIYFQGNSAPDKSGLPSDRFSAERTGGSVSTLTIQRTQQEDSAVYLCASSPPAVYTDTQYFGPGTRLTVL.